The sequence of this TCR beta chain was determined in a study of blood T cell repertoires in COVID-19. Overall study context: Sites in the United States, Italy and Spain provided acute and convalescent COVID-19 samples.

The CDR3 runs 13 residues. Between the trimmed V and J ends, which lost 6 bases and 2 bases, there was a span of 11 bases. The V gene's germline CDR1 is MNHEY and CDR2 SVGAGI. Those enrolled in Seattle joined during active infection and were followed longitudinally afterward. Original handling: By means of reference gene primer amplification, nucleated cell counts were estimated. Generated by immunoSEQ multiplex PCR, the TCRdb table keeps only in-frame clones and is missing some. That table supplies the V and J calls and clone size; D and trimming were determined from the DNA. This sample has 140,000 to 150,000 clones, with about nine tenths found just once.

This sequence joins TRBV6-5 and TRBJ2-7; D possibly corresponds to TRBD1 (6 bases). Specimen: peripheral blood. The TCR originated in a human donor with COVID-19, enrolled during active disease. The donor label of this sample is uncertain. CDR3 residues: CASRYDRTYEQYF. The DNA of the CDR3 is TGTGCCAGCAGGTACGACAGGACCTACGAGCAGTACTTC.